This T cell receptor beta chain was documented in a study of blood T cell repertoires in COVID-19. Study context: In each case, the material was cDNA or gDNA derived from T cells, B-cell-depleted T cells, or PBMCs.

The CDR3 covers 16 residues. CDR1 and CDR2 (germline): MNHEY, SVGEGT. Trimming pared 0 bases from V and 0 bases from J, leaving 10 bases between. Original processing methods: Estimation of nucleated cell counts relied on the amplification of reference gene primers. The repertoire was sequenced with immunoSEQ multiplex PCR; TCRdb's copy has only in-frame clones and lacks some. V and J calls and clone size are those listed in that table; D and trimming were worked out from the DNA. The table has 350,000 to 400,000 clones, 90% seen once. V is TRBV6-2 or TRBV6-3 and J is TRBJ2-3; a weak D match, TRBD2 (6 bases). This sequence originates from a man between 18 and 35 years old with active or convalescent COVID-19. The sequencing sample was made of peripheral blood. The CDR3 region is CASSYSPGGSTDTQYF. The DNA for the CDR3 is TGTGCCAGCAGTTACTCCCCCGGGGGTAGCACAGATACGCAGTATTTT.